This T cell receptor beta chain was profiled in a study of cytomegalovirus exposure and HLA in healthy donors. The study ran its PCR with 60 Vbeta and 13 Jbeta primers. This table comes from immunoSEQ multiplex PCR, and its TCRdb copy is limited to in-frame clones, with some not included. Found here are 150,000 or so clones; the top ten clones hold about 2.3%. This CDR3 region has 15 residues. CDR1 is MNHEY, CDR2 SMNVEV, per germline (reference sequence). V lost 5 bases and J 0 bases, leaving 13 bases between the germline ends. Material for sequencing was PBMCs. The source of this sequence is a woman aged 18-29 years in good health and CMV-seronegative. The chain is built from TRBV27 and TRBJ1-2, with TRBD1 as a possible D gene (6 bases). DNA of the CDR3: TGTGCCAGCAGTAACGACGGGGGGCCTAACTATGGCTACACCTTC. Amino acids: CASSNDGGPNYGYTF.